Here is one T cell receptor beta chain with its context. Its antigen remains unidentified. CDR1 and CDR2 from the germline V gene are SGHVS and FQNEAQ. The CDR3 spans 12 residues. Trimming took 5 bases from V and 5 from J, leaving 9 bases between them. On the basis of clinical symptoms, serum thyroxine and TRAb, thyroid ultrasound and orbital computed tomography, diagnoses were made. These data originate in a study of T cells in Graves' hyperthyroidism and ophthalmopathy. Broader study findings: A 13 V-J model separated ophthalmopathy from stable hyperthyroidism.

RNA transcripts yielded amplified TCR beta CDR3 regions. Using the HTBI primer set, a first-round RT-PCR was run on the TCR CDR3. One entry per CDR3 protein, called by TCRdb with MiXCR from the multiplex PCR reads. This sample carries 500,000 to 800,000 distinct CDR3 sequences, 45% of them seen once, and the ten largest clones take under 8%. The sequenced sample consisted of peripheral blood or thyroid tissue (not recorded which). This receptor was obtained from an adult man with Graves' disease, either hyperthyroidism or ophthalmopathy (not recorded which). The rearrangement links TRBV7-8 to TRBJ2-5; D gene unclear. In DNA form, the CDR3 reads TGTGCCAGCAGCGACGAGACGGAGACCCAGTACTTC. It specifies CASSDETETQYF. Full variable domain (outside the CDR3, taken from reference TRBV7-8 and TRBJ2-5): GAGVSQSPRYKVAKRGQDVALRCDPISGHVSLFWYQQALGQGPEFLTYFQNEAQLDKSGLPSDRFFAERPEGSVSTLKIQRTQQEDSAVYLCASSDETETQYFGPGTRLLVL.